This T cell receptor (beta chain) was retrieved from a study of blood T cell repertoires in COVID-19. Looking at the study overall: Material from acute and convalescent COVID-19 was sourced from the United States, Italy and Spain.

The V end lost 1 base, the J end lost 0 bases, and 7 bases lay between the germline ends. Per germline, CDR1 MGHDK and CDR2 SYGVNS. The CDR3 consists of 16 residues. TCRdb keeps only in-frame clones here, not all; method: immunoSEQ multiplex PCR. The sample has 260,000 or so clones; 88% are singletons. The clonotype comes from a man younger than 30 with active or convalescent COVID-19. Sequencing was performed on peripheral blood. The chain recombines TRBV25-1 with TRBJ1-6, with D unresolved. The CDR3 sequence is CASSESPSSYNSPLHF. CDR3 sequence (DNA): TGTGCCAGCAGTGAATCACCCAGCTCCTATAATTCACCCCTCCACTTT.